This TCR beta chain was obtained from a study of OX40 agonist ivuxolimab in advanced cancers. Study overall: The dose-escalation cohort was approximately 84% male, with a mean age of around 60 years, ranging about 23 to 79. Partial responses were recorded for three patients, including one with hepatocellular carcinoma and two with cutaneous melanoma. Whole-study results and caveats: Also showing low normalized T-cell clonal expansion were some of the nonresponders.

To note about this clone: As yet, its antigen is unknown.

The repertoire was sequenced with immunoSEQ multiplex PCR; TCRdb's copy has only in-frame clones and lacks some. This table holds roughly 40,000 clones, around 84% found once. Between the trimmed V and J ends, which lost 4 bases and 5 bases, there was a span of 21 bases. Germline V lookup: CDR1 SGHNT, CDR2 YYREEE (reference sequence). The CDR3 runs 16 residues. V is TRBV5-4 and J is TRBJ2-5, with D possibly being TRBD2 (6 bases). The sequenced sample was CD4+ or CD8+ T cells sorted from blood, obtained in a trial of the OX40 agonist ivuxolimab. The TCR was taken from an adult with an advanced solid tumor such as melanoma, head and neck, liver or kidney cancer. The CDR3: CASSALADLTGETQYF. For the CDR3, the DNA is TGTGCCAGCAGCGCTTTAGCGGATCTCACTGGGGAGACCCAGTACTTC.